The 6 T cell receptor beta chains given below trace back to one sample, sequenced in a study of persistence of HIV-infected CD4 T cells. The immunoSEQ assay was version 4, run in survey mode. TCRdb's copy holds only in-frame clones and misses some; the assay was immunoSEQ multiplex PCR. This table holds 30,000 to 45,000 clones, roughly 80% found once. An overlapping HIV-1 Gag peptide pool stimulated these cells at 1 ug/peptide/mL. CD40L-negative CD69-negative CD45RO-high memory CD4+ T cells were sorted as populations depleted of antigen-responding cells. The antigens these receptors bind are not known. Sequenced here: cultured CD4+ T cells from PBMCs, sampled from a patient who received antiretroviral therapy. The receptors stem from an adult with HIV. The donor label of this sample is uncertain.

The chain couples TRBV27 to TRBJ1-4; D gene ambiguous. The ends were cut back, 6 bases at V and 3 bases at J, with 11 bases in the middle. The CDR3 totals 14 residues. Germline CDR1 and CDR2: MNHEY and SMNVEV (reference sequence). CDR3 in amino acids: CASREVSANEKLFF. DNA for the CDR3: TGTGCCAGCAGGGAGGTGTCGGCTAATGAAAAACTGTTTTTT.

V and J are TRBV9 and TRBJ1-1; D is unresolved. This CDR3 comprises 14 residues. V lost 0 bases and J lost 10, with 16 bases in between. The germline V gene encodes CDR1 SGDLS and CDR2 YYNGEE. CDR3 sequence reads: CASSVVDGDGVAFF. CDR3 nucleotides: TGTGCCAGCAGCGTAGTAGACGGCGACGGAGTAGCTTTCTTT.

The chain employs TRBV2 and TRBJ1-2; 8 positions match TRBD1. V shed 6 bases and J 10 bases; nucleotides not matched to a gene: 10. The CDR3 has 13 residues. Germline loops: CDR1 SNHLY, CDR2 FYNNEI. This CDR3 reads CASSGTGSYAYTF. CDR3 bases: TGTGCCAGCAGCGGGACAGGAAGCTACGCCTACACCTTC.

The rearrangement joins TRBV13 to TRBJ2-3; D gene uncertain. The CDR3 contains 13 residues. Germline V CDR1 and CDR2: PRHDT, FYEKMQ (reference sequence). The V end was cut by 5 bases, the J end by 0 bases, with 6 bases between. The DNA for the CDR3 is TGTGCCAGCAGCAAGACTAGCACAGATACGCAGTATTTT. This encodes CASSKTSTDTQYF.

The chain couples TRBV7-9 to TRBJ1-2; D is unresolved. Germline CDR1 reads SEHNR; CDR2 reads FQNEAQ (reference sequence). Trimming took 2 bases from V and 1 from J, leaving 5 bases between them. This CDR3 has 13 residues. CDR3 region: CASSLQNNYGYTF. The CDR3 bases are TGTGCCAGCAGCTTACAGAATAACTATGGCTACACCTTC. Full variable domain (outside the CDR3, taken from reference TRBV7-9 and TRBJ1-2): DTGVSQNPRHKITKRGQNVTFRCDPISEHNRLYWYRQTLGQGPEFLTYFQNEAQLEKSRLLSDRFSAERPKGSFSTLEIQRTEQGDSAMYLCASSLQNNYGYTFGSGTRLTVV.

This clone was seen only a few times. The chain carries TRBV6-1 and TRBJ2-7; 7 bases are shared with TRBD2. J gave up 3 bases and V 3 bases, and 2 bases lay outside the gene matches. The CDR3 spans 13 residues. Germline values: CDR1 MNHNS, CDR2 SASEGT. The CDR3 region has the DNA TGTGCCAGCAGTGATGGGGGGGGCTACGAGCAGTACTTC. Translated, it gives CASSDGGGYEQYF.